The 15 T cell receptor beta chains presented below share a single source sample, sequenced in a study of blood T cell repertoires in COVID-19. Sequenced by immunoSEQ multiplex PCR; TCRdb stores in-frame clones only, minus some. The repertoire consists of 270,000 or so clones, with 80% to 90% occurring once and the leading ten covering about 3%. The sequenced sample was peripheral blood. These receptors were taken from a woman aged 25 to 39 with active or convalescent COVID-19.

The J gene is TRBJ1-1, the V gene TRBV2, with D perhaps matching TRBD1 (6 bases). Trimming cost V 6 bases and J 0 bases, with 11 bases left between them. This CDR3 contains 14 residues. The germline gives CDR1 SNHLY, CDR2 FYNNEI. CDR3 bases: TGTGCCAGCAGGCCGGACAGATTGAACACTGAAGCTTTCTTT. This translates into CASRPDRLNTEAFF.

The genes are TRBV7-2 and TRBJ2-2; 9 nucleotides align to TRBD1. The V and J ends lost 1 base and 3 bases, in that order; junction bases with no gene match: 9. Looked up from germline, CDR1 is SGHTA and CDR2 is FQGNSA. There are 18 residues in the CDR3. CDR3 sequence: CASSLGGQGISHTGELFF. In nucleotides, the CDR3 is TGTGCCAGCAGCTTAGGGGGACAGGGAATATCCCACACCGGGGAGCTGTTTTTT.

The CDR3 bases are TGCAGCGGCGACAGGGGTGATAACACAGATACGCAGTATTTT. It codes for CSGDRGDNTDTQYF. This chain links TRBV29-1 with TRBJ2-3, with 8 bases fitting TRBD1. CDR1 is SQVTM, CDR2 ANQGSEA, per germline. J lost 2 bases, V lost 7 bases, and 8 bases had no gene match. The CDR3 sequence is 14 residues long.

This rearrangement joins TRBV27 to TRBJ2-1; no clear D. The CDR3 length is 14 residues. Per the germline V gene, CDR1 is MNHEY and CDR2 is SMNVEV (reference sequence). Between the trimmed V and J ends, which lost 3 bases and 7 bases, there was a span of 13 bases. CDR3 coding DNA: TGTGCCAGCAGTTTTTCCGACTGGAGAAATGAGCAGTTCTTC. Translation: CASSFSDWRNEQFF.

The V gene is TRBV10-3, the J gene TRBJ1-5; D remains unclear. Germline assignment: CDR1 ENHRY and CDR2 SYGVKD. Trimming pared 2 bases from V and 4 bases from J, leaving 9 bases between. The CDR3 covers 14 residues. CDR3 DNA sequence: TGTGCCATCAGTGAGCATTCAGGAAATCAGCCCCAGCATTTT. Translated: CAISEHSGNQPQHF.

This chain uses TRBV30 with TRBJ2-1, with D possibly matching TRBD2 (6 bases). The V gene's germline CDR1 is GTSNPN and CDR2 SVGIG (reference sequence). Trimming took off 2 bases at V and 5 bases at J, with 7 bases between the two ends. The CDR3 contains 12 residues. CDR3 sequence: CAWSWTNNEQFF. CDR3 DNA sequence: TGTGCCTGGAGTTGGACTAACAATGAGCAGTTCTTC. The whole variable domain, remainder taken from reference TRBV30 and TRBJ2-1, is SQTIHQWPATLVQPVGSPLSLECTVEGTSNPNLYWYRQAAGRGLQLLFYSVGIGQISSEVPQNLSASRPQDRQFILSSKKLLLSDSGFYLCAWSWTNNEQFFGPGTRLTVL.

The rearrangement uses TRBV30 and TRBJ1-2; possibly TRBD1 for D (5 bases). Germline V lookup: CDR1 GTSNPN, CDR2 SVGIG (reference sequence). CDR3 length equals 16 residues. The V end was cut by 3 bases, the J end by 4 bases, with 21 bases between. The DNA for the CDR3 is TGTGCCTGGAGGATACAGGAGGGCCCAAAGGTCTATGGCTACACCTTC. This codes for CAWRIQEGPKVYGYTF.

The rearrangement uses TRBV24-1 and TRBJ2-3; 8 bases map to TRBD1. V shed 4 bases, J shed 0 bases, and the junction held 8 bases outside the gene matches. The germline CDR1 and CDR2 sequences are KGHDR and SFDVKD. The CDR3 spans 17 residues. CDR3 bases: TGTGCCACCAGTGACCCTCGGACAGGGATCAGCACAGATACGCAGTATTTT. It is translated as CATSDPRTGISTDTQYF.

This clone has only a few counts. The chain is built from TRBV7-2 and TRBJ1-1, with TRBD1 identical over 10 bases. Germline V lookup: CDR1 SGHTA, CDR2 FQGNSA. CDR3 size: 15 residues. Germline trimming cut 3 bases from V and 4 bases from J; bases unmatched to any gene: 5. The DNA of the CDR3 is TGTGCCAGCAGCTTGACAGGGGGCGGGGGCACTGAAGCTTTCTTT. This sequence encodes CASSLTGGGGTEAFF.

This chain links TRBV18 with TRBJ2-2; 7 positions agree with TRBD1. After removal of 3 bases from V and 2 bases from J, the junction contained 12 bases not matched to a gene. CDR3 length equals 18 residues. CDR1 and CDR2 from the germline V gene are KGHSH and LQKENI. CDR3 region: CASSPTILGGVNTGELFF. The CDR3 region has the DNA TGTGCCAGCTCACCTACAATCCTAGGGGGCGTAAACACCGGGGAGCTGTTTTTT.

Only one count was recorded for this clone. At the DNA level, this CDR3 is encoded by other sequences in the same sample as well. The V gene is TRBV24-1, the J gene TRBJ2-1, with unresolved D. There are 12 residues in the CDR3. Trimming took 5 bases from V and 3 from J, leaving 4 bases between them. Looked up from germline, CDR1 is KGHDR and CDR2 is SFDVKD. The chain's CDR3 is CATSAGYNEQFF. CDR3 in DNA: TGTGCCACCAGTGCGGGCTACAATGAGCAGTTCTTC.

The CDR3 DNA reads as TGTGCCAGCAGCTCTCTAGCGGGGGGGCCAGGGTCCTACGAGCAGTACTTC. Amino acid sequence: CASSSLAGGPGSYEQYF. The chain joins TRBV11-2 to TRBJ2-7; 12 nucleotides agree with TRBD2. The V gene's germline CDR1 is SGHAT and CDR2 FQNNGV. The CDR3 length is 17 residues. The V segment lost 4 bases and the J segment 1 base; nucleotides outside the gene matches: 8.

Written as DNA, the CDR3 is TGTGCCATCAGTGAGCAGGGGAGCACTGAAGCTTTCTTT. Its translation is CAISEQGSTEAFF. The J gene is TRBJ1-1, the V gene TRBV10-3, with D tentatively TRBD1 (6 bases). Trimming stripped 2 bases from V and 4 bases from J, with 8 bases between. From germline, CDR1 is ENHRY and CDR2 SYGVKD. The length of the CDR3 is 13 residues.

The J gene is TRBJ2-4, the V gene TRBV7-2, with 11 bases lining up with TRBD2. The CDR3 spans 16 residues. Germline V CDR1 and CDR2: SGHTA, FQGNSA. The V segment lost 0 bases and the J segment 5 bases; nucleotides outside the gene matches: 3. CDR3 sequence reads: CASSLATSGAQNIQYF. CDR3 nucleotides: TGTGCCAGCAGCTTAGCGACTAGCGGGGCTCAAAACATTCAGTACTTC.

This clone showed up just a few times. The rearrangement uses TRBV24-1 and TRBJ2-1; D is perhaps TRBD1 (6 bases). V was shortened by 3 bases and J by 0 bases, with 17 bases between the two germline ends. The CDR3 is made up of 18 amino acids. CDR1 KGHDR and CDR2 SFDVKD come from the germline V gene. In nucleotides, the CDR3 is TGTGCCACCAGTGATCCTACCTCACAGGGAAGCTCCTACAATGAGCAGTTCTTC. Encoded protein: CATSDPTSQGSSYNEQFF.